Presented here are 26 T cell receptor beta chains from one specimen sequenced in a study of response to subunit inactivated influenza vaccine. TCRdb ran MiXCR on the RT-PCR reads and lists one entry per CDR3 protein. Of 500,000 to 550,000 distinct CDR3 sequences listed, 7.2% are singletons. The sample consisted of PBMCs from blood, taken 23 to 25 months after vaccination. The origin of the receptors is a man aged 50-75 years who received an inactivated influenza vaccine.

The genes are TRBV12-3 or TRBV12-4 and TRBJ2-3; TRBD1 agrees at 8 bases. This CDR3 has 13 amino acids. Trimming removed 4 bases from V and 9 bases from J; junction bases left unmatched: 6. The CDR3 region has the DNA TGTGCCAGCAGTTGGATACAGGGGGTAACGCAGTATTTT. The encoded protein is CASSWIQGVTQYF.

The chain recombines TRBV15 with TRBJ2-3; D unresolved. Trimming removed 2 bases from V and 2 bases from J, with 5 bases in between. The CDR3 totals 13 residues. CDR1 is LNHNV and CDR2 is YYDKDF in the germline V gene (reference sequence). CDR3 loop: CATSRRSTDTQYF. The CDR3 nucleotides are TGTGCCACCAGCAGAAGGTCCACAGATACGCAGTATTTT.

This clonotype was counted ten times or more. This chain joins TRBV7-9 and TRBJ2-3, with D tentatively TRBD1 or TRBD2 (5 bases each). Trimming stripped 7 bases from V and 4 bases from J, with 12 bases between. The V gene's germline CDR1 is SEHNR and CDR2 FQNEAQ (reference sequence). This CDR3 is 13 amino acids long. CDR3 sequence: CASTPRESDTQYF. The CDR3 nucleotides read TGTGCCAGCACCCCCAGGGAGTCAGATACGCAGTATTTT. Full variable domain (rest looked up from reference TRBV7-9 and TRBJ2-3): DTGVSQNPRHKITKRGQNVTFRCDPISEHNRLYWYRQTLGQGPEFLTYFQNEAQLEKSRLLSDRFSAERPKGSFSTLEIQRTEQGDSAMYLCASTPRESDTQYFGPGTRLTVL.

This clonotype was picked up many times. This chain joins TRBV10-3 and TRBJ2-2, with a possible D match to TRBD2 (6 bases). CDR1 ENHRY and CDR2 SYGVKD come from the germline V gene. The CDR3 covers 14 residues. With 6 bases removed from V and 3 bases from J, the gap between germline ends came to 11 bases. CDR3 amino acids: CAIRRESDTGELFF. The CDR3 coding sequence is TGTGCCATCAGACGGGAGTCAGACACCGGGGAGCTGTTTTTT.

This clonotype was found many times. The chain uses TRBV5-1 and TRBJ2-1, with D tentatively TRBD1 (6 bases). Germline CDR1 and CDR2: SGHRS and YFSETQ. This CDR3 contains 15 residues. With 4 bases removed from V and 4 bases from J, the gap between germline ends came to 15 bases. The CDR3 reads CASSPLQGMYNEQFF. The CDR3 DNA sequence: TGCGCCAGCAGCCCCCTACAGGGCATGTACAATGAGCAGTTCTTC.

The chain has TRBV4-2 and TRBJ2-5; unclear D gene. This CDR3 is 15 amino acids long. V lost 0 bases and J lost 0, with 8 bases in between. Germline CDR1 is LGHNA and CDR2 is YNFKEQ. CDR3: CASSQDSTNQETQYF. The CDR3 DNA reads TGTGCCAGCAGCCAAGATAGTACGAACCAAGAGACCCAGTACTTC.

This CDR3 is CAIRSEYPSNQPQHF. CDR3 coding DNA: TGTGCCATCAGGTCAGAGTACCCTAGCAATCAGCCCCAGCATTTT. This chain uses TRBV10-3 with TRBJ1-5; D unclear. The CDR3 sequence is 15 residues long. CDR1 ENHRY and CDR2 SYGVKD come from the germline V gene. V lost 6 bases and J 0 bases, leaving 12 bases between the germline ends.

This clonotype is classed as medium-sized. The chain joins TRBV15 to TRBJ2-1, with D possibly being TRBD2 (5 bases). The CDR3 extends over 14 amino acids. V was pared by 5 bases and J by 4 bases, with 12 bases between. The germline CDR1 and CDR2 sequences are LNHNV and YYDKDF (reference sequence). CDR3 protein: CATSGLADYNEQFF. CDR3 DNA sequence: TGTGCCACCAGCGGGCTAGCAGATTACAATGAGCAGTTCTTC.

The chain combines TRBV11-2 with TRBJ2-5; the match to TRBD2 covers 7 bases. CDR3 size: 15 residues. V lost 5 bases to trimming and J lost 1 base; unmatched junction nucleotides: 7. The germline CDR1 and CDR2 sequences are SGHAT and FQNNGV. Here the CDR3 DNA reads TGTGCCAGCAGCCCCCGGACTAGAAGCCAAGAGACCCAGTACTTC. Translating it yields CASSPRTRSQETQYF.

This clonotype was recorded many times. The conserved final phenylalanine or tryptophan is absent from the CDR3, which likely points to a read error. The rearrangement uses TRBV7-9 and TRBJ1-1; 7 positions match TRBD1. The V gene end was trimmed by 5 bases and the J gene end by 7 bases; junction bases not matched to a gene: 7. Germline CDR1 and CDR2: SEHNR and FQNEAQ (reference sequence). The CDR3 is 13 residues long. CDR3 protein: CASSVGQTFEAFL. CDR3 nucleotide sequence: TGTGCCAGCAGCGTGGGACAGACCTTTGAAGCTTTCCTT.

In DNA, the CDR3 is TGTGCCGCTCGGGACGGGAACACTGAAGCTTTCTTT. Translation gives CAARDGNTEAFF. The chain links TRBV10-3 to TRBJ1-1, with D possibly TRBD1 on 5 matching bases. Germline CDR1 and CDR2: ENHRY and SYGVKD. This CDR3 is built from 12 residues. V was shortened by 11 bases and J by 1 base, with 11 bases between the two germline ends.

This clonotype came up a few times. The CDR3 DNA reads TGTGCCAGCACCACCGGGGGAAGCTATAATTCACCCCTCCACTTT. Protein sequence: CASTTGGSYNSPLHF. This chain connects TRBV12-3 or TRBV12-4 to TRBJ1-6; TRBD1 might be the D (5 bases). Trimming stripped 7 bases from V and 3 bases from J, with 13 bases between. This CDR3 is built from 15 residues.

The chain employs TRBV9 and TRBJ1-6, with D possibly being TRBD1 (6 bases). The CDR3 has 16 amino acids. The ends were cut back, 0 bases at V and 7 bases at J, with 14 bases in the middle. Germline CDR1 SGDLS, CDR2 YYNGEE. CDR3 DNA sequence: TGTGCCAGCAGCGTAGATGGGGGCGCGCAGAATTCACCCCTCCACTTT. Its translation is CASSVDGGAQNSPLHF.

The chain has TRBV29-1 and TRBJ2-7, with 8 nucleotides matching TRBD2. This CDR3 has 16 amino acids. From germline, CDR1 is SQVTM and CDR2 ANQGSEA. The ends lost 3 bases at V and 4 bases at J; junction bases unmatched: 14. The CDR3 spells CSVDRGGSSGQYEQYF. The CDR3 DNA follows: TGCAGCGTTGATAGAGGTGGTTCTAGCGGGCAATACGAGCAGTACTTC.

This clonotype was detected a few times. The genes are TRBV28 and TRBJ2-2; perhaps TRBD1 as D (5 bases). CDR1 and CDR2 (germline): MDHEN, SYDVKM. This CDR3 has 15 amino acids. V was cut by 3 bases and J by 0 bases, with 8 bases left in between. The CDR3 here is CASSFPGTNTGELFF. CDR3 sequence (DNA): TGTGCCAGCAGTTTCCCAGGGACGAACACCGGGGAGCTGTTTTTT. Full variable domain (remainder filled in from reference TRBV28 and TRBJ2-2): DVKVTQSSRYLVKRTGEKVFLECVQDMDHENMFWYRQDPGLGLRLIYFSYDVKMKEKGDIPEGYSVSREKKERFSLILESASTNQTSMYLCASSFPGTNTGELFFGEGSRLTVL.

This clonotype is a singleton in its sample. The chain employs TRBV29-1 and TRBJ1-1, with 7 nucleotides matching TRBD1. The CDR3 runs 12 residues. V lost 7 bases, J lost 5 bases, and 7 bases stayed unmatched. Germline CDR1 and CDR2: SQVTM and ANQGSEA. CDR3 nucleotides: TGCAGCGGCGACAGGGTGGGGACTGAAGCTTTCTTT. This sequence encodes CSGDRVGTEAFF.

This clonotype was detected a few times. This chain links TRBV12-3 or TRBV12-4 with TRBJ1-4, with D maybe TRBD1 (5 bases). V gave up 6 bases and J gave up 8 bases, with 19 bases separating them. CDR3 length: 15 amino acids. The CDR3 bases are TGTGCCAGCAGCGCTACAGGTGACTCGGGGGAAAAACTGTTTTTT. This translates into CASSATGDSGEKLFF.

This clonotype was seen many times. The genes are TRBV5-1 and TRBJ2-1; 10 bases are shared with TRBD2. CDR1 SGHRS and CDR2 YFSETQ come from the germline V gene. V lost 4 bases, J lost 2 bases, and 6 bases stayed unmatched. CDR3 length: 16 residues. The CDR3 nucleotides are TGCGCCAGCAGCCCAACAGCGGGAGGGCCCTACAATGAGCAGTTCTTC. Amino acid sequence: CASSPTAGGPYNEQFF.

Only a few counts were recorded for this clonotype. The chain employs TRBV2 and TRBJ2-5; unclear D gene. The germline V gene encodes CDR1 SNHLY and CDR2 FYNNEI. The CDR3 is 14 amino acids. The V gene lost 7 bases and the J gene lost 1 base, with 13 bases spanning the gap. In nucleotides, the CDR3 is TGTGCCAGCACCCTCGGGTACAGCCAAGAGACCCAGTACTTC. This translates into CASTLGYSQETQYF.

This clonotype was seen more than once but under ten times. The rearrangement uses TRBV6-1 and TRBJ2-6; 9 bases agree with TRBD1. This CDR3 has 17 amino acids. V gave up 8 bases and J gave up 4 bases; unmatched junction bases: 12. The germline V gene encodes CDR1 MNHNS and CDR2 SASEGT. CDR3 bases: TGTGCCAGCGCAAGGGACAGGGAGTTCTCCGGGGCCAACGTCCTGACTTTC. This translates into CASARDREFSGANVLTF.

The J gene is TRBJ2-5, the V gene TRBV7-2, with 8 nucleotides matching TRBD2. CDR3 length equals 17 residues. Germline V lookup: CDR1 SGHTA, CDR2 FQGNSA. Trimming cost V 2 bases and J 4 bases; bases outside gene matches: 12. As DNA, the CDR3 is TGTGCCAGCAGCTTACCCAGGACTAGCCCCACCCCAGAGACCCAGTACTTC. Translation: CASSLPRTSPTPETQYF. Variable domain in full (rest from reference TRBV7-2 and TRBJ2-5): GAGVSQSPSNKVTEKGKDVELRCDPISGHTALYWYRQSLGQGLEFLIYFQGNSAPDKSGLPSDRFSAERTGGSVSTLTIQRTQQEDSAVYLCASSLPRTSPTPETQYFGPGTRLLVL.

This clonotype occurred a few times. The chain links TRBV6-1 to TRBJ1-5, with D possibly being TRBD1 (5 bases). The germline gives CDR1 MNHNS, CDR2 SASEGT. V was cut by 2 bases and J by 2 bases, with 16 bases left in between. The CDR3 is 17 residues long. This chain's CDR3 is CASSENSPGAGNQPQHF. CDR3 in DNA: TGTGCCAGCAGTGAAAACTCTCCTGGGGCGGGCAATCAGCCCCAGCATTTT.

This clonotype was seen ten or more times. CDR3 sequence (DNA): TGTGCCAGCAGCCAAGGTTCGACAGGGGTGTCTGAAAAACTGTTTTTT. Translating it yields CASSQGSTGVSEKLFF. The rearrangement links TRBV3-1 to TRBJ1-4; 8 bases are a match to TRBD1. Germline V gene lookup returns CDR1 LGHDT and CDR2 YNNKEL (reference sequence). Unmatched junction bases numbered 8, after V lost 1 base and J lost 7 bases. The CDR3 consists of 16 residues.

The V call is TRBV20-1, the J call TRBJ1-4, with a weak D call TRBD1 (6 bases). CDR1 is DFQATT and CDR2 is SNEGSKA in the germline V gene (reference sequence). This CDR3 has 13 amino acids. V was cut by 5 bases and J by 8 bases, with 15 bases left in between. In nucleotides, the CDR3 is TGCAGTGCTCCGAGGGGGTTGGGCGAAAAACTGTTTTTT. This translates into CSAPRGLGEKLFF.

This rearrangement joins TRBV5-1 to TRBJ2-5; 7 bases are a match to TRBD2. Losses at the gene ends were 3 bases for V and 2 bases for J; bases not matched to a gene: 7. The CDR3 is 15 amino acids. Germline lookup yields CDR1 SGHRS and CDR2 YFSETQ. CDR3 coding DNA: TGCGCCAGCAGCTCCCTAAGCGGGAAACAAGAGACCCAGTACTTC. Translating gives CASSSLSGKQETQYF.

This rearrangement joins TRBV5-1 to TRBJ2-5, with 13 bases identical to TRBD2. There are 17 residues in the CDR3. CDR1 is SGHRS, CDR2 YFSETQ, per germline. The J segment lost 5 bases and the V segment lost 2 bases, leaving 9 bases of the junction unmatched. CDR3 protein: CASSLRTSGGQGETQYF. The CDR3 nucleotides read TGCGCCAGCAGCTTACGGACTAGCGGGGGCCAGGGGGAGACCCAGTACTTC.